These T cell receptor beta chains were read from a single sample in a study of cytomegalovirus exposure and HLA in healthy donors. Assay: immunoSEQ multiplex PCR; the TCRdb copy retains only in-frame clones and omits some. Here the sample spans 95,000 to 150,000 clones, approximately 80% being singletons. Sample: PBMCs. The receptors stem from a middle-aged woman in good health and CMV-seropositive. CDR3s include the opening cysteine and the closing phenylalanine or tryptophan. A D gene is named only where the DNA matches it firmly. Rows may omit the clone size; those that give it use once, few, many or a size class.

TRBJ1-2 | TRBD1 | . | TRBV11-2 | CASSLSGTGNYGYTF | TGTGCCAGCAGCTTATCCGGGACAGGGAACTATGGCTACACCTTC
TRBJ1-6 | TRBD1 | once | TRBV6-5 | CASSWAKGTGYSPLHF | TGTGCCAGCAGTTGGGCTAAGGGGACAGGATACTCACCCCTCCACTTT
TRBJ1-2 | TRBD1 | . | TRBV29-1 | CSVLEGGADGYTF | TGCAGCGTTCTTGAAGGGGGCGCTGATGGCTACACCTTC
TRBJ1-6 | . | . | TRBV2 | CASRDDSGNSPLHF | TGTGCCAGCAGGGATGACAGTGGAAATTCACCCCTCCACTTT
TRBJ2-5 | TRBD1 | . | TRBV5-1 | CASSLGGTGGQETQYF | TGCGCCAGCAGCTTGGGGGGGACAGGAGGCCAAGAGACCCAGTACTTC
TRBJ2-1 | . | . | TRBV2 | CASSAYDEQFF | TGTGCCAGCAGCGCCTATGATGAGCAGTTCTTC
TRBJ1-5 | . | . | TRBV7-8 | CASSLVGSGVGQPQHF | TGTGCCAGCAGCTTAGTTGGGTCAGGGGTGGGTCAGCCCCAGCATTTT
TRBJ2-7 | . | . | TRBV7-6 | CASSLSAKVSYEQYF | TGTGCCAGCAGCTTAAGCGCCAAGGTCTCCTACGAGCAGTACTTC
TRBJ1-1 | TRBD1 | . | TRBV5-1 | CASSSTGGVPEAFF | TGCGCCAGCAGCTCGACAGGGGGGGTCCCTGAAGCTTTCTTT
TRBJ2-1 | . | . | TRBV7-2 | CASNRADEQFF | TGTGCCAGCAACAGGGCTGATGAGCAGTTCTTC
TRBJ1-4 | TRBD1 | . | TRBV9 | CASSATGGSEKLFF | TGTGCCAGCAGCGCCACAGGGGGCAGTGAAAAACTGTTTTTT